These 23 T cell receptor beta chains share one sample of origin, sequenced in a study of CD8 T cells in Susac syndrome. It was with random hexamers that about 0.45 to 1 ug RNA was reverse transcribed. TCRdb itself ran the immunoSEQ multiplex PCR reads through MiXCR, one entry per CDR3 protein. The sample records 100,000 to 150,000 distinct CDR3 sequences, approximately 93% being singletons. Sequencing was carried out using CD8+ T cells from PBMCs. Source of these receptors: a human donor with multiple sclerosis.

This clonotype was detected a few times. V and J are TRBV24-1 and TRBJ2-2; D is undetermined. The CDR3 spans 13 residues. Germline loops: CDR1 KGHDR, CDR2 SFDVKD. The CDR3 bases are TGTGCTACCTCTTTTGCGCCCACCGGGGAGCTGTTTTTT. Translated, it gives CATSFAPTGELFF.

J is TRBJ1-2 and V is TRBV6-5; no firm D call. Germline assignment: CDR1 MNHEY and CDR2 SVGAGI. Trimming left V 8 bases short and J 0 bases short, with 7 bases between. The CDR3 runs to 12 residues. In DNA form, the CDR3 reads TGTGCCAGCGGTCACTCTAACTATGGCTACACCTTC. As protein: CASGHSNYGYTF.

This clonotype was seen a single time. J is TRBJ2-5 and V is TRBV7-9; no reliable D call. The CDR3 sequence is 15 residues long. With 2 bases removed from V and 5 bases from J, the gap between germline ends came to 15 bases. Germline CDR1 SEHNR, CDR2 FQNEAQ (reference sequence). This CDR3 is CASSLPALPRETQYF. The CDR3 DNA follows: TGTGCCAGCAGCTTACCGGCCCTACCCCGGGAGACCCAGTACTTC.

The chain combines TRBV7-3 with TRBJ2-1, with 10 bases aligning to TRBD2. V gave up 6 bases and J gave up 7 bases; unmatched junction bases: 6. The V gene's germline CDR1 is SGHTA and CDR2 FQGTGA. The CDR3 spans 14 residues. CDR3 coding DNA: TGTGCCAGCAGGGGGCTAGCGGGAGTTAATGAGCAGTTCTTC. Translated, it gives CASRGLAGVNEQFF. Using reference TRBV7-3 and TRBJ2-1 for the parts outside the CDR3, the full variable domain is GAGVSQTPSNKVTEKGKYVELRCDPISGHTALYWYRQSLGQGPEFLIYFQGTGAADDSGLPNDRFFAVRPEGSVSTLKIQRTERGDSAVYLCASRGLAGVNEQFFGPGTRLTVL.

V and J are TRBV29-1 and TRBJ1-3; D uncertain. CDR1 is SQVTM and CDR2 is ANQGSEA in the germline V gene. V was cut by 7 bases and J by 4 bases, with 14 bases left in between. This CDR3 spans 13 amino acids. The CDR3 DNA sequence: TGCAGCGGGCAAGAGGGCTACGGAAACACCATATATTTT. This gives the protein CSGQEGYGNTIYF.

This clonotype was seen once. The rearrangement links TRBV12-3 or TRBV12-4 to TRBJ2-7; 8 bases agree with TRBD1. This CDR3 comprises 15 residues. V shed 5 bases and J 0 bases; nucleotides not matched to a gene: 6. The CDR3 region is CASSDRDRSSYEQYF. The CDR3 DNA follows: TGTGCCAGCAGTGACCGGGACAGGAGCTCCTACGAGCAGTACTTC.

The chain has TRBV20-1 and TRBJ2-1; TRBD2 aligns across 11 bases. V shed 1 base, J shed 1 base, and the junction held 3 bases outside the gene matches. Germline V gene sequence: CDR1 DFQATT, CDR2 SNEGSKA (reference sequence). This CDR3 is built from 16 residues. CDR3 region: CSARGVAGGSYNEQFF. The CDR3 nucleotides are TGCAGTGCTAGAGGGGTAGCGGGGGGGTCCTACAATGAGCAGTTCTTC.

This sequence joins TRBV7-9 and TRBJ2-1; 8 bases line up with TRBD2. CDR1 and CDR2 (germline): SEHNR, FQNEAQ (reference sequence). The junction had 3 bases not matched to a gene; V was cut back by 3 bases and J by 5 bases. There are 14 residues in the CDR3. The CDR3 spells CASSFLAGNNEQFF. The CDR3 DNA follows: TGTGCCAGCAGCTTCTTAGCGGGGAACAATGAGCAGTTCTTC.

This clonotype showed up just once. V usage is TRBV7-9 and J usage is TRBJ2-1, with 13 positions matching TRBD2. The CDR3 loop spans 16 amino acids. Germline V CDR1 and CDR2: SEHNR, FQNEAQ (reference sequence). V gave up 5 bases and J gave up 5 bases; unmatched junction bases: 6. The DNA for the CDR3 is TGTGCCAGCAGCCCAGGGACTAGCGGGGTGAACAATGAGCAGTTCTTC. Protein sequence: CASSPGTSGVNNEQFF.

The chain carries TRBV7-9 and TRBJ1-4; 8 positions match TRBD1. The CDR3 contains 14 residues. After removal of 1 base from V and 12 bases from J, the junction contained 7 bases not matched to a gene. The germline V gene encodes CDR1 SEHNR and CDR2 FQNEAQ (reference sequence). DNA for the CDR3: TGTGCCAGCAGCTTAGGGGCAGGGGGCGAAGAACTGTTTTTT. It codes for CASSLGAGGEELFF. Supplemented by reference TRBV7-9 and TRBJ1-4, the full variable domain reads DTGVSQNPRHKITKRGQNVTFRCDPISEHNRLYWYRQTLGQGPEFLTYFQNEAQLEKSRLLSDRFSAERPKGSFSTLEIQRTEQGDSAMYLCASSLGAGGEELFFGSGTQLSVL.

The chain joins TRBV7-8 to TRBJ2-7, with 7 bases lining up with TRBD2. The CDR3 is 14 residues long. Germline V gene sequence: CDR1 SGHVS, CDR2 FQNEAQ. With V trimmed by 1 base and J by 5 bases, 5 bases remained unmatched. CDR3 in DNA: TGTGCCAGCAGCTTAGGGGGAGCGGGGAACGAGCAGTACGTC. This translates into CASSLGGAGNEQYV.

This rearrangement joins TRBV5-1 to TRBJ2-7; the D call may be TRBD1 or TRBD2 (5 bases each). V was shortened by 0 bases and J by 5 bases, with 15 bases between the two germline ends. The CDR3 is 15 residues long. The germline V gene has CDR1 SGHRS and CDR2 YFSETQ. In DNA, the CDR3 is TGCGCCAGCAGCTTGGACGGGGCGAGTCGGGACGAGCAGTACTTC. Translating gives CASSLDGASRDEQYF.

The rearrangement uses TRBV5-1 and TRBJ2-1; D could derive from TRBD1 or TRBD2 (5 bases each). The CDR3 length is 12 residues. The V end lost 7 bases, the J end lost 4 bases, and 9 bases lay between the germline ends. Germline CDR1 is SGHRS and CDR2 is YFSETQ. CDR3 loop: CASRDDYNEQFF. Here the CDR3 DNA reads TGCGCCAGCCGGGACGATTACAATGAGCAGTTCTTC.

The CDR3 DNA reads TGCGCCAGCAGCTTAAGGTACTCCTACGAGCAGTACTTC. Protein product: CASSLRYSYEQYF. The rearrangement uses TRBV5-1 and TRBJ2-7; unclear D gene. Germline CDR1 SGHRS, CDR2 YFSETQ. CDR3 length: 13 amino acids. V was trimmed by 2 bases and J by 0 bases, leaving 6 bases between them.

CDR3 amino acids: CSARDLKSSYEQYF. The CDR3 DNA reads as TGCAGTGCTAGAGATCTCAAGAGCTCCTACGAGCAGTACTTC. The genes are TRBV20-1 and TRBJ2-7, with no clear D. Trimming pared 0 bases from V and 0 bases from J, leaving 9 bases between. Germline CDR1 and CDR2: DFQATT and SNEGSKA (reference sequence). This CDR3 region has 14 residues.

The CDR3 loop is CASSLDQAGNYGYTF. As DNA, the CDR3 is TGTGCCAGCAGCTTAGATCAGGCAGGGAACTATGGCTACACCTTC. This rearrangement joins TRBV11-2 to TRBJ1-2; tentatively, D is TRBD1 (5 bases). The V gene's germline CDR1 is SGHAT and CDR2 FQNNGV. V dropped 0 bases and J dropped 2 bases, with 10 bases sitting between them. The CDR3 contains 15 residues.

The chain carries TRBV1 and TRBJ2-3. TRBV1 is termed a pseudogene. The CDR3 is made up of 14 amino acids. CDR3 loop: CTSSQHLHTDTQYF. The CDR3 DNA is TGCACCAGCAGCCAACATCTACACACAGATACGCAGTATTTT.

The chain uses TRBV9 and TRBJ1-1; D gene uncertain. V lost 3 bases, J lost 2 bases, and 8 bases lay in between. This CDR3 spans 13 amino acids. Per germline, CDR1 SGDLS and CDR2 YYNGEE. The DNA for the CDR3 is TGTGCCAGCAGCGGCGGTCTAAACACTGAAGCTTTCTTT. It translates to CASSGGLNTEAFF.

The genes are TRBV18 and TRBJ1-1; D is uncertain. Trimming removed 0 bases from V and 1 base from J, with 3 bases in between. Germline values: CDR1 KGHSH, CDR2 LQKENI. The CDR3 is 13 residues long. CDR3 protein: CASSPPANTEAFF. The CDR3 region has the DNA TGTGCCAGCTCACCACCGGCGAACACTGAAGCTTTCTTT.

The chain employs TRBV7-3 and TRBJ2-5; TRBD2 matches 13 bases. V shed 4 bases, J shed 1 base, and the junction held 3 bases outside the gene matches. Germline V gene lookup returns CDR1 SGHTA and CDR2 FQGTGA. The CDR3 totals 16 residues. The chain's CDR3 is CASSSGLAGSQETQYF. CDR3 sequence (DNA): TGTGCCAGCAGCTCGGGACTAGCGGGGAGCCAAGAGACCCAGTACTTC.

The V call is TRBV2, the J call TRBJ2-7; 9 bases line up with TRBD1. From germline, CDR1 is SNHLY and CDR2 FYNNEI. The V gene end was trimmed by 6 bases and the J gene end by 3 bases; junction bases not matched to a gene: 6. This CDR3 is 14 amino acids long. DNA for the CDR3: TGTGCCAGCAGGAGTCCGGGACAGGGCTACGAGCAGTACTTC. The encoded protein is CASRSPGQGYEQYF.

The V gene is TRBV15, the J gene TRBJ2-3, with D uncertain. V was shortened by 3 bases and J by 0 bases, with 10 bases between the two germline ends. The CDR3 loop spans 15 amino acids. Germline V gene sequence: CDR1 LNHNV, CDR2 YYDKDF (reference sequence). The CDR3: CATSSTVTSTDTQYF. The CDR3 region has the DNA TGTGCCACCAGCAGTACAGTGACTAGCACAGATACGCAGTATTTT.

The rearrangement joins TRBV12-3 or TRBV12-4 to TRBJ1-5, with D hard to call. The CDR3 sequence is 16 residues long. V was cut by 8 bases and J by 0 bases, with 17 bases left in between. The CDR3 DNA is TGTGCCAGCCGAAAGACCCGGACGGATAGCAATCAGCCCCAGCATTTT. Amino acid sequence: CASRKTRTDSNQPQHF.